These 20 T cell receptor beta chains were sequenced from one sample in a study of cytomegalovirus exposure and HLA in healthy donors. PCR employed 60 Vbeta and 13 Jbeta primers. Sequencing used immunoSEQ multiplex PCR; TCRdb keeps in-frame clones, though not all of them. The sample contains roughly 200,000 clones, roughly 73% of which appear only once. Sequenced material: PBMCs. These TCRs come from a woman aged 25-40 years in good health and CMV-seronegative.

The chain joins TRBV9 to TRBJ2-1, with unresolved D. The CDR3 sequence is 14 residues long. The ends were cut back, 3 bases at V and 1 base at J, with 8 bases in the middle. Germline V gene data show CDR1 as SGDLS and CDR2 as YYNGEE. The CDR3 region is CASSGWASYNEQFF. The CDR3 bases are TGTGCCAGCAGCGGGTGGGCTTCCTACAATGAGCAGTTCTTC.

This chain links TRBV30 with TRBJ2-1; D is unresolved. V lost 1 base and J 5 bases, leaving 6 bases between the germline ends. CDR1 and CDR2 from the germline V gene are GTSNPN and SVGIG (reference sequence). The CDR3 is 12 residues long. The CDR3 reads CAWSGQNNEQFF. The CDR3 nucleotides read TGTGCCTGGAGTGGGCAGAACAATGAGCAGTTCTTC.

The chain carries TRBV7-2 and TRBJ2-7, with D possibly TRBD2 on 6 matching bases. Between the trimmed V and J ends, which lost 5 bases and 2 bases, there was a span of 16 bases. This CDR3 region has 15 residues. In germline, CDR1 is SGHTA, CDR2 FQGNSA. CDR3 loop: CASSETGTDAYEQYF. In DNA form, the CDR3 reads TGTGCCAGCAGCGAGACCGGGACTGACGCCTACGAGCAGTACTTC.

The V gene is TRBV12-5, the J gene TRBJ1-2; D might be TRBD1 (5 bases). The CDR3 covers 14 residues. The germline gives CDR1 LGHNT, CDR2 FRNRAP. Trimming pared 6 bases from V and 8 bases from J, leaving 19 bases between. This chain's CDR3 is CASGPPVRVGGYTF. In nucleotides, the CDR3 is TGTGCTAGTGGCCCGCCTGTCAGGGTCGGGGGCTACACCTTC.

The chain combines TRBV9 with TRBJ2-2; 14 bases agree with TRBD2. The germline gives CDR1 SGDLS, CDR2 YYNGEE. This CDR3 spans 17 amino acids. V lost 0 bases to trimming and J lost 7 bases; unmatched junction nucleotides: 5. The CDR3 is CASSVGGLAGADGELFF. As DNA, the CDR3 is TGTGCCAGCAGCGTAGGGGGACTAGCGGGGGCGGACGGGGAGCTGTTTTTT.

CDR3 loop: CASSLLGLAESYEQYF. The CDR3 nucleotides read TGTGCCAGCAGCTTGCTAGGACTAGCGGAGTCCTACGAGCAGTACTTC. This chain connects TRBV7-8 to TRBJ2-5, with 10 bases identical to TRBD2. The J call may be wrong; the DNA end is better matched by TRBJ2-7. The CDR3 has 16 residues. Germline-derived CDR1 and CDR2 are SGHVS and FQNEAQ.

This chain uses TRBV4-1 with TRBJ1-2; 8 bases match TRBD1. This CDR3 spans 13 amino acids. The germline V gene has CDR1 MGHRA and CDR2 YSYEKL. The junction had 2 bases not matched to a gene; V was cut back by 4 bases and J by 4 bases. The chain's CDR3 is CASSLGTGYGYTF. In DNA form, the CDR3 reads TGCGCCAGCAGCCTTGGGACAGGCTATGGCTACACCTTC.

This chain joins TRBV7-2 and TRBJ1-2; no firm D call. Germline CDR1 reads SGHTA; CDR2 reads FQGNSA. V lost 1 base and J 6 bases, leaving 18 bases between the germline ends. The CDR3 has 16 amino acids. The chain's CDR3 is CASSLVLAGVKDGYTF. CDR3 DNA sequence: TGTGCCAGCAGCTTAGTCTTGGCCGGGGTAAAGGATGGCTACACCTTC.

This chain uses TRBV30 with TRBJ2-1; D unclear. V gave up 0 bases and J gave up 3 bases, with 12 bases separating them. The germline V gene encodes CDR1 GTSNPN and CDR2 SVGIG (reference sequence). The CDR3 runs 15 residues. Here the CDR3 DNA reads TGTGCCTGGAGTGTACCACCCACTCTCTACAATGAGCAGTTCTTC. This sequence encodes CAWSVPPTLYNEQFF.

This clone has only a few counts. The chain carries TRBV28 and TRBJ2-5, with 16 bases matching TRBD2. Germline values: CDR1 MDHEN, CDR2 SYDVKM. The trim removed 6 bases at V and 5 bases at J, leaving 15 bases unmatched. This CDR3 is built from 19 residues. The CDR3 DNA reads TGTGCCAGCAGCACTGGACACTTGGGACTAGCGGGAGGGCCGGAGACCCAGTACTTC. Amino acid sequence: CASSTGHLGLAGGPETQYF.

The rearrangement joins TRBV9 to TRBJ1-2; 12 positions match TRBD1. J gave up 2 bases and V 3 bases, and 11 bases lay outside the gene matches. Germline values: CDR1 SGDLS, CDR2 YYNGEE. The CDR3 covers 18 residues. The CDR3 reads CASSAGRDRGRLNYGYTF. The DNA for the CDR3 is TGTGCCAGCAGCGCGGGCCGGGACAGGGGGCGCTTGAACTATGGCTACACCTTC. Filled out from reference TRBV9 and TRBJ1-2, the complete variable domain reads DSGVTQTPKHLITATGQRVTLRCSPRSGDLSVYWYQQSLDQGLQFLIQYYNGEERAKGNILERFSAQQFPDLHSELNLSSLELGDSALYFCASSAGRDRGRLNYGYTFGSGTRLTVV.

The J gene is TRBJ2-7, the V gene TRBV4-1, with D possibly matching TRBD2 (5 bases). Trimming took off 1 base at V and 4 bases at J, with 20 bases between the two ends. The CDR3 runs to 17 residues. Germline V lookup: CDR1 MGHRA, CDR2 YSYEKL. The CDR3, as DNA: TGCGCCAGCAGCCAAGTCGCAGCGGCAACTCTGGGGTACGAGCAGTACTTC. Protein sequence: CASSQVAAATLGYEQYF.

This CDR3 reads CASSELAGGLSEQFF. In DNA form, the CDR3 reads TGTGCCAGCAGCGAACTAGCGGGAGGGCTCTCTGAGCAGTTCTTC. The chain links TRBV6-1 to TRBJ2-1; TRBD2 matches 13 bases. The germline V gene encodes CDR1 MNHNS and CDR2 SASEGT. Trimming cost V 6 bases and J 9 bases; bases outside gene matches: 8. This CDR3 has 15 residues.

The chain uses TRBV29-1 and TRBJ1-1, with 7 positions matching TRBD1. CDR1 SQVTM and CDR2 ANQGSEA come from the germline V gene. Trimming at V came to 0 bases and at J to 4 bases, leaving 8 bases not matched to a gene. The CDR3 has 15 amino acids. CDR3 bases: TGCAGCGTTGAAGACAGGACCAGGGGGACCACTGAAGCTTTCTTT. Its translation: CSVEDRTRGTTEAFF.

The chain joins TRBV5-1 to TRBJ2-3; D call uncertain. Germline V gene lookup returns CDR1 SGHRS and CDR2 YFSETQ. V was trimmed by 1 base and J by 3 bases, leaving 9 bases between them. This CDR3 is built from 14 residues. This CDR3 reads CASSLLFGTDTQYF. The CDR3 DNA reads TGCGCCAGCAGCTTGCTGTTCGGTACAGATACGCAGTATTTT. Full variable domain (remainder filled in from reference TRBV5-1 and TRBJ2-3): KAGVTQTPRYLIKTRGQQVTLSCSPISGHRSVSWYQQTPGQGLQFLFEYFSETQRNKGNFPGRFSGRQFSNSRSEMNVSTLELGDSALYLCASSLLFGTDTQYFGPGTRLTVL.

V is TRBV2 and J is TRBJ2-7, with 8 positions matching TRBD2. The CDR3 runs 13 residues. V shed 3 bases and J 5 bases; nucleotides not matched to a gene: 3. Germline loops: CDR1 SNHLY, CDR2 FYNNEI. In DNA form, the CDR3 reads TGTGCCAGCAGTGATAGCGGGATTAACGAGCAGTACTTC. It is translated as CASSDSGINEQYF.

The CDR3 DNA is TGTGCCTGGATAGGGGCACCCTCCAATGAGCAGTTCTTC. Protein: CAWIGAPSNEQFF. The rearrangement links TRBV30 to TRBJ2-1, with D tentatively TRBD1 (5 bases). CDR1 is GTSNPN, CDR2 SVGIG, per germline (reference sequence). The CDR3 consists of 13 residues. V shed 4 bases and J shed 6 bases, with 13 bases lying between them.

This sequence joins TRBV18 and TRBJ2-7; possible D gene TRBD2, 7 bases. The V gene lost 5 bases and the J gene lost 0 bases, with 11 bases spanning the gap. Germline V CDR1 and CDR2: KGHSH, LQKENI. This CDR3 region has 14 residues. CDR3: CASSKGGGSYEQYF. The CDR3 bases are TGTGCCAGCTCAAAGGGGGGGGGCTCCTACGAGCAGTACTTC.

This rearrangement joins TRBV5-4 to TRBJ2-7; no reliable D call. This CDR3 spans 13 amino acids. Germline CDR1 and CDR2: SGHNT and YYREEE (reference sequence). V shed 4 bases and J shed 2 bases, with 10 bases lying between them. CDR3: CASSVRGAYEQYF. CDR3 nucleotides: TGTGCCAGCAGCGTACGAGGCGCCTACGAGCAGTACTTC.

This clone was picked up a small number of times. The rearrangement joins TRBV5-1 to TRBJ2-5, with D perhaps TRBD2 (5 bases). Germline V gives CDR1 SGHRS, CDR2 YFSETQ. Trimming took 0 bases from V and 11 from J, leaving 20 bases between them. The CDR3 loop spans 15 amino acids. CDR3 sequence: CASSLGPVGRGEQYF. CDR3 in DNA: TGCGCCAGCAGCTTGGGCCCCGTCGGACGGGGAGAGCAGTACTTC.